One and the same sample provided the 11 T cell receptor beta chains below, sequenced in a study of tumor-infiltrating lymphocytes in primary liver carcinoma. Constant-region priming of around 490 ng total RNA yielded TCR beta cDNA. Each TCR beta library was derived from three nested multiplex PCR rounds that employed slightly modified ARM-PCR. For around 9 cycles apiece, the opening two PCR rounds ran with TRBV1-TRBV30 forward primers and a C-beta reverse primer. TCRdb re-called the multiplex PCR reads with MiXCR, one entry per CDR3 protein. The table lists 300,000 to 350,000 distinct CDR3 sequences, roughly two thirds of them singletons. Unsorted whole blood served as the source of blood RNA, and germline DNA was extracted as well. Sequenced sample: peripheral blood. Receptors were obtained from a man aged 35-49 years with primary liver carcinoma and hepatitis B virus infection.

The chain combines TRBV5-6 with TRBJ2-6; D could derive from TRBD1 or TRBD2 (5 bases each). Trimming removed 4 bases from V and 2 bases from J, with 19 bases in between. CDR1 SGHDT and CDR2 YYEEEE come from the germline V gene. The CDR3 length is 18 residues. Written as DNA, the CDR3 is TGTGCCAGCAGCCTACCTGGGACGAGGAGAACTGGGGCCAACGTCCTGACTTTC. It translates to CASSLPGTRRTGANVLTF.

The chain combines TRBV20-1 with TRBJ1-3; D call uncertain. The germline gives CDR1 DFQATT, CDR2 SNEGSKA (reference sequence). V lost 0 bases and J 4 bases, leaving 4 bases between the germline ends. This CDR3 comprises 12 residues. In DNA, the CDR3 is TGCAGTGCTAGAGATAGCGGAAACACCATATATTTT. Translated: CSARDSGNTIYF.

This clonotype has more than one count but fewer than ten. The chain recombines TRBV5-6 with TRBJ2-5; D gene uncertain. Trimming pared 2 bases from V and 13 bases from J, leaving 15 bases between. CDR1 is SGHDT, CDR2 YYEEEE, per germline. This CDR3 region has 12 residues. CDR3 DNA sequence: TGTGCCAGCAGCTTTAGGCTCCAATTTGTGTACTTC. It yields the protein CASSFRLQFVYF.

This chain uses TRBV11-3 with TRBJ2-1; D may be TRBD2 (5 bases). Germline values: CDR1 SGHNT, CDR2 YENEEA. V shed 6 bases and J shed 0 bases, with 12 bases lying between them. This CDR3 is built from 15 residues. CDR3 bases: TGTGCCAGCAGGTTATCGGGGAGCTCCTACAATGAGCAGTTCTTC. Translating gives CASRLSGSSYNEQFF.

A word on this clonotype: An end of the junction does not agree with germline; a read error may underlie this. The chain recombines TRBV6-6 with TRBJ2-6; weak D call: TRBD1 (5 bases). The germline gives CDR1 MNHNY, CDR2 SVGAGI (reference sequence). The CDR3 sequence is 17 residues long. The CDR3 loop reads CASSHNRHHSGANVLTF. The CDR3, as DNA: TGTGCCAGCAGTCACAACCGACACCACTCTGGGGCCAACGTCCTGACTTTT.

For this clonotype: A much larger clonotype is one base distant, so this may be a read error. DNA for the CDR3: TGTGCCAGCAGTTACTCGTCCCGCGGAAATTCAGATACGCAGTATTTT. It translates to CASSYSSRGNSDTQYF. The chain joins TRBV6-5 to TRBJ2-3, with D uncertain. The V end lost 0 bases, the J end lost 4 bases, and 14 bases lay between the germline ends. Per the germline V gene, CDR1 is MNHEY and CDR2 is SVGAGI. The CDR3 has 16 amino acids.

A word on this clonotype: A much more abundant neighbour one base away suggests this may be a read error. The rearrangement uses TRBV6-2 or TRBV6-3 and TRBJ2-7; D is unclear. V lost 7 bases and J 8 bases, leaving 27 bases between the germline ends. CDR1 and CDR2 (germline): MNHEY, SVGEGT. The CDR3 consists of 16 residues. Here the CDR3 DNA reads TGTGCCAGCACCCAGTTTCCGGGTCTCACCCGATACAAGCAGTACTTC. Translation gives CASTQFPGLTRYKQYF.

Only one count was recorded for this clonotype. A read error is possible here, since a much larger clone lies one base away. V is TRBV5-4 and J is TRBJ2-1, with 10 positions matching TRBD2. The DNA end favors TRBJ2-7, so the J call may be wrong. Germline CDR1 is SGHNT and CDR2 is YYREEE (reference sequence). The CDR3 is 16 amino acids. The CDR3, as DNA: TGTGCCAGCAAACCGGAGGCTAGCGGGAGCTACAATGAGCAGTACTTC. Its translation: CASKPEASGSYNEQYF.

This clonotype was found many times. This chain joins TRBV11-2 and TRBJ2-7; 9 bases fit TRBD1. Germline loops: CDR1 SGHAT, CDR2 FQNNGV. V lost 2 bases and J lost 5; bases outside the gene matches: 7. The CDR3 is 15 amino acids. The CDR3 region is CASSLRWTGENEQYF. The CDR3 nucleotides read TGTGCCAGCAGCTTACGATGGACAGGGGAAAACGAGCAGTACTTC.

The rearrangement links TRBV11-3 to TRBJ2-1; 7 nucleotides align to TRBD1. CDR1 and CDR2 (germline): SGHNT, YENEEA. The trim removed 5 bases at V and 7 bases at J, leaving 11 bases unmatched. This CDR3 is 15 amino acids long. In DNA, the CDR3 is TGTGCCAGCAGCATAGGGACAGATCCTTTTAATGAGCAGTTCTTC. Protein sequence: CASSIGTDPFNEQFF. Filled out from reference TRBV11-3 and TRBJ2-1, the complete variable domain reads EAGVVQSPRYKIIEKKQPVAFWCNPISGHNTLYWYLQNLGQGPELLIRYENEEAVDDSQLPKDRFSAERLKGVDSTLKIQPAELGDSAVYLCASSIGTDPFNEQFFGPGTRLTVL.

Regarding this clonotype: This CDR3 fails to terminate in the conserved phenylalanine or tryptophan, so it likely reflects a read error. The chain combines TRBV11-1 with TRBJ2-3; possible D gene TRBD2, 5 bases. Trimming cost V 5 bases and J 3 bases, with 18 bases left between them. This CDR3 has 16 amino acids. Germline V gene sequence: CDR1 SGHAT, CDR2 FQDESV (reference sequence). The CDR3 here is CASSPNRLTRTDTQYL. The CDR3 DNA reads as TGTGCCAGCAGCCCCAACCGACTAACCAGGACAGATACGCAGTATCTT.